This T cell receptor (beta chain) was sequenced during a study of neurological immune-mediated disorders. Looked up from germline, CDR1 is SQVTM and CDR2 is ANQGSEA. With 8 bases removed from V and 6 bases from J, the gap between germline ends came to 19 bases. CDR3 length: 13 amino acids. This clonotype was observed at least ten times. One entry per CDR3 protein results from TCRdb running MiXCR on the 5' RACE reads. The data hold 40,000 or so distinct CDR3 sequences, with over 12% observed a single time. This clonotype originated in a woman between 50 and 59 years old with HTLV-1-associated myelopathy (HAM/TSP). V usage is TRBV29-1 and J usage is TRBJ1-1, with no clear D. Sequences were obtained from PBMCs. The CDR3 spells CSTHLMGSSEAFF. The CDR3 coding sequence is TGCAGCACCCACCTTATGGGGTCTTCTGAAGCTTTCTTT.